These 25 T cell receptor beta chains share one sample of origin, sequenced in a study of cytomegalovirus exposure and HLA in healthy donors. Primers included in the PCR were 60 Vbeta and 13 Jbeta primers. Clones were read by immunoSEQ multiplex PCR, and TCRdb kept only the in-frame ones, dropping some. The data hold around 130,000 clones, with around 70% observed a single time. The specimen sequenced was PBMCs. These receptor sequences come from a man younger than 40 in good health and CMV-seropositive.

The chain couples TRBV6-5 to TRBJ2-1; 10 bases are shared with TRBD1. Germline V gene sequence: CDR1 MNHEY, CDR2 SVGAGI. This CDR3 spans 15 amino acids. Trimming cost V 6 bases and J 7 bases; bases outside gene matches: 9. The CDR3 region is CASRRQGALGNEQFF. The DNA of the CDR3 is TGTGCCAGCAGGCGACAGGGGGCCTTGGGGAATGAGCAGTTCTTC.

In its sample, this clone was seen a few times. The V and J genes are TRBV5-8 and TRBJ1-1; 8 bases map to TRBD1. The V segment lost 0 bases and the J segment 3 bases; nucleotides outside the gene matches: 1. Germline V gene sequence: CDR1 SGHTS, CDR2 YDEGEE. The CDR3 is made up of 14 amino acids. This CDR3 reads CASSLGQGHTEAFF. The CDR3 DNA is TGTGCCAGCAGCTTGGGACAGGGGCACACTGAAGCTTTCTTT.

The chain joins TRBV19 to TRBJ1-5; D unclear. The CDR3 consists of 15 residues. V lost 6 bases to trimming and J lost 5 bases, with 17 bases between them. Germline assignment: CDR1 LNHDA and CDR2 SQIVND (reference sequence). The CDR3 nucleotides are TGTGCCAGTAGCCCCGGGGTGTCCATCGATCAGCCCCAGCATTTT. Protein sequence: CASSPGVSIDQPQHF. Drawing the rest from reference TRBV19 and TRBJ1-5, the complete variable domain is DGGITQSPKYLFRKEGQNVTLSCEQNLNHDAMYWYRQDPGQGLRLIYYSQIVNDFQKGDIAEGYSVSREKKESFPLTVTSAQKNPTAFYLCASSPGVSIDQPQHFGDGTRLSIL.

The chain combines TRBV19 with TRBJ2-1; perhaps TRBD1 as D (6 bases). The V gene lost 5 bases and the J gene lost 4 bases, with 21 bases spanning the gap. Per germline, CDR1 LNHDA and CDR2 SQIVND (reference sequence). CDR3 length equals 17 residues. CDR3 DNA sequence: TGTGCCAGTAGTCGAACGAGGTGGACAGCCCTATACAATGAGCAGTTCTTC. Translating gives CASSRTRWTALYNEQFF.

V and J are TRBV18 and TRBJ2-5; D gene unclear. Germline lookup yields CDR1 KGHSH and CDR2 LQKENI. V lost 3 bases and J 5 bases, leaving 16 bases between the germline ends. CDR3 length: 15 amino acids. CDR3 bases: TGTGCCAGCTCACCCCCCTCGCACCCCGGTGAGACCCAGTACTTC. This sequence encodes CASSPPSHPGETQYF.

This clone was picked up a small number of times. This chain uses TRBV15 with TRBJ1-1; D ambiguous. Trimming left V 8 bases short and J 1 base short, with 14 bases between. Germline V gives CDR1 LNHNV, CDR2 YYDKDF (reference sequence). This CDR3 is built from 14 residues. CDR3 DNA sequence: TGTGCCACCGCGGTGGGAGGCGAGAACACTGAAGCTTTCTTT. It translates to CATAVGGENTEAFF.

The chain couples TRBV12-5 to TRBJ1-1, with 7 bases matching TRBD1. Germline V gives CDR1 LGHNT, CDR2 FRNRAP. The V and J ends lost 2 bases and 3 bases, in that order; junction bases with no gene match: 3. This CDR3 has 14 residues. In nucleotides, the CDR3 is TGTGCTAGTGGTTTGAGGGGACAGCACACTGAAGCTTTCTTT. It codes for CASGLRGQHTEAFF.

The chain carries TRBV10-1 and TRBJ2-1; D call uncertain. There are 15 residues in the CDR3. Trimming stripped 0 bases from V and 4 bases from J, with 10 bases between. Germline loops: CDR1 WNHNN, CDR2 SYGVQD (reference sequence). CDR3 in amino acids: CASSESASGYNEQFF. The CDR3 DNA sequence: TGCGCCAGCAGTGAGTCGGCTAGTGGGTACAATGAGCAGTTCTTC.

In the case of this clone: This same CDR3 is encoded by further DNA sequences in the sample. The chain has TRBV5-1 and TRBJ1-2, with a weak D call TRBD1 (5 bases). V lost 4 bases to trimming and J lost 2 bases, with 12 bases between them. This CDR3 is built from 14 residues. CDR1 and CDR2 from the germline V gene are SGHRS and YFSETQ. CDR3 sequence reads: CASSPGQGNYGYTF. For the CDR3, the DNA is TGCGCCAGCAGCCCAGGTCAGGGAAACTATGGCTACACCTTC.

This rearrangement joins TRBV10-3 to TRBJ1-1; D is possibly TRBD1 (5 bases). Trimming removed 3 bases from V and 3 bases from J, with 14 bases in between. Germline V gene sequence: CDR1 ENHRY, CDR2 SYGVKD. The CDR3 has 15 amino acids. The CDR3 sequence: CAISEGRVLDTEAFF. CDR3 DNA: TGTGCCATCAGTGAAGGCAGGGTTTTGGACACTGAAGCTTTCTTT.

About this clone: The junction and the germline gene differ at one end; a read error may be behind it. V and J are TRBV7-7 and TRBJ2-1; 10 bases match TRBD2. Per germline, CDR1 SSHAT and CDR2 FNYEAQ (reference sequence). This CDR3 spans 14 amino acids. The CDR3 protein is CASSPSGSSREQFF. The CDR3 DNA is TGTGCTAGCAGCCCTAGCGGGAGCTCACGGGAGCAGTTCTTC.

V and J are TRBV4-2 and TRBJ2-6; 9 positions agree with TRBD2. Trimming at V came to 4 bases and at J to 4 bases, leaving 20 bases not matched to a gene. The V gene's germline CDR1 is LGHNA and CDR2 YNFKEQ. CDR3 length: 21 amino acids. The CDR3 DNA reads TGTGCCAGCAGCCCTGACTTGGCGGCTAGCGGGGTTGGTGGCGGGGCCAACGTCCTGACTTTC. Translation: CASSPDLAASGVGGGANVLTF.

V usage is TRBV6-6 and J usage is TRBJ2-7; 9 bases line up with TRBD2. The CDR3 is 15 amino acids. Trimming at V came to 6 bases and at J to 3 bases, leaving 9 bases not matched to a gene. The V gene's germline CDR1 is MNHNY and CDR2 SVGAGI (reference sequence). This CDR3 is CASSQSAGGGYEQYF. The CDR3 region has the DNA TGTGCCAGCAGCCAATCAGCGGGAGGAGGCTACGAGCAGTACTTC.

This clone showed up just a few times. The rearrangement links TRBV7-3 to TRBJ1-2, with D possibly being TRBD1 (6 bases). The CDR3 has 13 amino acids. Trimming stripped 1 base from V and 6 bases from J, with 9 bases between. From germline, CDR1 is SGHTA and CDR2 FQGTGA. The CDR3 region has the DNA TGTGCCAGCAGCTTAAACGCAGGGGATGGCTACACCTTC. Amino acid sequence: CASSLNAGDGYTF.

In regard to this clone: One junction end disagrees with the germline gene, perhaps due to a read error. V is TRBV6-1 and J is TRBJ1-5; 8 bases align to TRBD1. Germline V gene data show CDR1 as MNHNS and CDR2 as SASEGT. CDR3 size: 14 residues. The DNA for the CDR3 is TGTGCCAGCAGCTGGACAGGGCAGAATCGGCCCCAGCATTTT. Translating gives CASSWTGQNRPQHF.

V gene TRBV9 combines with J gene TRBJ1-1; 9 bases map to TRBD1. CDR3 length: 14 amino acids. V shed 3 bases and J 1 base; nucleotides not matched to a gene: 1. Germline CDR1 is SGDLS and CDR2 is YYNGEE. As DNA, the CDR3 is TGTGCCAGCAGCGGACAGGGGGGGAACACTGAAGCTTTCTTT. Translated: CASSGQGGNTEAFF.

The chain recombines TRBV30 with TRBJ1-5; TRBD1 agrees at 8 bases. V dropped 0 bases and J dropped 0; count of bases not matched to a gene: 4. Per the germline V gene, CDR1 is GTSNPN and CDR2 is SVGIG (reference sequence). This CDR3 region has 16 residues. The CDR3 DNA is TGTGCCTGGAGTGTGCAGGGGGCCAATAGCAATCAGCCCCAGCATTTT. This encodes CAWSVQGANSNQPQHF.

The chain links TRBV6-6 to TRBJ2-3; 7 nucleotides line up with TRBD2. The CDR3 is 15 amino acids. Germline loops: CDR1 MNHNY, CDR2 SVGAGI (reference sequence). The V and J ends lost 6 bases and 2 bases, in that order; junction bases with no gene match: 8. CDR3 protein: CASRISGSITDTQYF. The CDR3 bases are TGTGCCAGCAGGATTAGCGGGTCAATCACAGATACGCAGTATTTT.

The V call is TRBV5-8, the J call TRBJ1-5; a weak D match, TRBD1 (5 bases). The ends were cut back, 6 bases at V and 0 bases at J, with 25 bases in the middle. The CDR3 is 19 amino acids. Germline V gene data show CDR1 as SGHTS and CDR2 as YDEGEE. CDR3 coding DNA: TGTGCCAGCACCGGGTTTGGTCACGACAGCCAATATAGCAATCAGCCCCAGCATTTT. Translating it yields CASTGFGHDSQYSNQPQHF.

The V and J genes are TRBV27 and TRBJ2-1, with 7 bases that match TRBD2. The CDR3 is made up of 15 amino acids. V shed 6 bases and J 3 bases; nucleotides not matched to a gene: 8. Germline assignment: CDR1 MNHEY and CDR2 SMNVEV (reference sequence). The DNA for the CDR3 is TGTGCCAGCAGAAGGACTAGGACAAACTACAATGAGCAGTTCTTC. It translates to CASRRTRTNYNEQFF.

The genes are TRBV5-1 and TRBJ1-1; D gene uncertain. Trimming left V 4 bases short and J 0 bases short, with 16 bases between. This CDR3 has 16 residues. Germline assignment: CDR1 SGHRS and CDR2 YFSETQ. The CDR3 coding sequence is TGCGCCAGCAGCGTATCCCCAGGCTACTTGAACACTGAAGCTTTCTTT. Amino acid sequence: CASSVSPGYLNTEAFF.

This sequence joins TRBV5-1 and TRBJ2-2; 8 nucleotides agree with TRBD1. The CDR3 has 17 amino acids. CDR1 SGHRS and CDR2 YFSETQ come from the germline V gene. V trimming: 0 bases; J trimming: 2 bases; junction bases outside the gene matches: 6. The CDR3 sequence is CASSLGDRSLNTGELFF. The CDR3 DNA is TGCGCCAGCAGCTTGGGGGACAGGAGCCTAAACACCGGGGAGCTGTTTTTT. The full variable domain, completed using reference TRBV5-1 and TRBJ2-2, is KAGVTQTPRYLIKTRGQQVTLSCSPISGHRSVSWYQQTPGQGLQFLFEYFSETQRNKGNFPGRFSGRQFSNSRSEMNVSTLELGDSALYLCASSLGDRSLNTGELFFGEGSRLTVL.

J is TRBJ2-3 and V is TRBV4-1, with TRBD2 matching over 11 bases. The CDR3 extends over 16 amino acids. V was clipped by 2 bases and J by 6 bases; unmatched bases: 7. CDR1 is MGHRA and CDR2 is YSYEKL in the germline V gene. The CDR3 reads CASSQTTSGSLDTQYF. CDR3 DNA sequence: TGCGCCAGCAGCCAAACAACTAGCGGGAGTCTGGATACGCAGTATTTT.

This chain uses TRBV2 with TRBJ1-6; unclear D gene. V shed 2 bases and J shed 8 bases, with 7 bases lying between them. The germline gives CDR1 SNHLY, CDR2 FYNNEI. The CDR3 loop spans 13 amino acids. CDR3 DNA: TGTGCCAGCAGTGAATACGGGGATTCACCCCTCCACTTT. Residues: CASSEYGDSPLHF.

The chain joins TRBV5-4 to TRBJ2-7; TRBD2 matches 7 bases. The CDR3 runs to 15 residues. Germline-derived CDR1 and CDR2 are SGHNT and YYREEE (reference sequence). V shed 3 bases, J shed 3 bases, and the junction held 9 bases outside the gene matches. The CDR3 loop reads CASSSRAGRIYEQYF. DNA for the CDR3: TGTGCCAGCAGCTCTAGAGCGGGAAGAATCTACGAGCAGTACTTC.